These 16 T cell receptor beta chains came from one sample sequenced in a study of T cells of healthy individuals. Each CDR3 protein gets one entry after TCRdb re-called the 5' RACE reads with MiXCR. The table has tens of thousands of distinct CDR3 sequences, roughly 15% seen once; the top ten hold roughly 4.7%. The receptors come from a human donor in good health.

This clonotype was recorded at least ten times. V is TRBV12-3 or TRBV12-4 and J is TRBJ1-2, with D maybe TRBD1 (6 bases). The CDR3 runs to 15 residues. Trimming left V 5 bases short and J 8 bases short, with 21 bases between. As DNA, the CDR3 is TGTGCCAGCAGTCCCGGACGCAGGGGCTTTAACGGCTACACCTTC. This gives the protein CASSPGRRGFNGYTF.

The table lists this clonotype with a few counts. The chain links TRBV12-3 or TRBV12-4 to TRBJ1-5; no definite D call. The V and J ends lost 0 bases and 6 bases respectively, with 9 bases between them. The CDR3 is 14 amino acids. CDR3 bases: TGTGCCAGCAGTTTAGCCTACAGCGCTCAGCCCCAGCATTTT. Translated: CASSLAYSAQPQHF.

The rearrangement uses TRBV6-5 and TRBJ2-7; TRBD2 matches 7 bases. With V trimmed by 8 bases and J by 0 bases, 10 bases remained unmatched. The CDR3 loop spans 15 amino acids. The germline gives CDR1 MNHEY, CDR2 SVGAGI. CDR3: CASLGSGGVSYEQYF. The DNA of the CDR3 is TGTGCCAGCCTTGGGTCTGGGGGGGTCTCCTACGAGCAGTACTTC.

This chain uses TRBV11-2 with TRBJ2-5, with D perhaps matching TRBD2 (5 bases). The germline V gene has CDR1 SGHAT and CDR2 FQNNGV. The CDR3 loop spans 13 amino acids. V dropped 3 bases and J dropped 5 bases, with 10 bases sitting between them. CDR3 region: CASSLPGIETQYF. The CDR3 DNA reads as TGTGCCAGCAGCTTGCCGGGGATTGAGACCCAGTACTTC. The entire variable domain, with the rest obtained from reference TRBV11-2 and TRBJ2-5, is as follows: EAGVAQSPRYKIIEKRQSVAFWCNPISGHATLYWYQQILGQGPKLLIQFQNNGVVDDSQLPKDRFSAERLKGVDSTLKIQPAKLEDSAVYLCASSLPGIETQYFGPGTRLLVL.

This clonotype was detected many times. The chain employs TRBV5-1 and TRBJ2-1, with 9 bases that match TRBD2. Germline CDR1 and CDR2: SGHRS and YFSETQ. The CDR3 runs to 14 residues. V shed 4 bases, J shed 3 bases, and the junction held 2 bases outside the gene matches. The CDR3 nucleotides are TGCGCCAGCAGCGCGGGGGGGAGCTACAATGAGCAGTTCTTC. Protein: CASSAGGSYNEQFF.

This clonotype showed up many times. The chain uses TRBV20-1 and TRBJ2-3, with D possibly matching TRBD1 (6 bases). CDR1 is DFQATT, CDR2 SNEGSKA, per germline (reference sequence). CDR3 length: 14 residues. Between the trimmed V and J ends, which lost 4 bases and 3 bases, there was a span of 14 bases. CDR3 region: CSATLTGLTDTQYF. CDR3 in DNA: TGCAGTGCTACATTGACAGGCTTAACAGATACGCAGTATTTT.

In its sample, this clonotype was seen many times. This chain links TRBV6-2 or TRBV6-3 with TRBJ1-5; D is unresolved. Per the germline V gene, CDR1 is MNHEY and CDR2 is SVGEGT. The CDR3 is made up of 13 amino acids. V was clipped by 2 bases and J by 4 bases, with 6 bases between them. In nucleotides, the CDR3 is TGTGCCAGCAGTTACGCGGGAAATCAGCCCCAGCATTTT. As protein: CASSYAGNQPQHF.

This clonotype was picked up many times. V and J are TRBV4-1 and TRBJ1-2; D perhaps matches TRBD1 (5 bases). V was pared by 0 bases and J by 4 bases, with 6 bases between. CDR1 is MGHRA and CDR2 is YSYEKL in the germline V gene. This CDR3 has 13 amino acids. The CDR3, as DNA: TGCGCCAGCAGCCAAGAGACAGCCTATGGCTACACCTTC. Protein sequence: CASSQETAYGYTF.

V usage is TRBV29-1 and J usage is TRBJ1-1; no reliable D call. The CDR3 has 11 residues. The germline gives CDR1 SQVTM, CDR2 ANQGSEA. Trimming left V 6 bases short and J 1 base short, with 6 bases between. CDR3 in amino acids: CSVEGNTEAFF. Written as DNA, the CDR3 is TGCAGCGTCGAGGGGAACACTGAAGCTTTCTTT. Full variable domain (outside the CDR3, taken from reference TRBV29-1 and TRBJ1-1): SAVISQKPSRDICQRGTSLTIQCQVDSQVTMMFWYRQQPGQSLTLIATANQGSEATYESGFVIDKFPISRPNLTFSTLTVSNMSPEDSSIYLCSVEGNTEAFFGQGTRLTVV.

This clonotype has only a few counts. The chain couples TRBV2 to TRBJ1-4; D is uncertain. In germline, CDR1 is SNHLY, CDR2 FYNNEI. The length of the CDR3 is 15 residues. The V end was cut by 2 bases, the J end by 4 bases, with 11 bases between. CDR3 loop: CASSETVLFNEKLFF. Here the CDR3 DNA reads TGTGCCAGCAGTGAAACAGTTCTCTTTAATGAAAAACTGTTTTTT.

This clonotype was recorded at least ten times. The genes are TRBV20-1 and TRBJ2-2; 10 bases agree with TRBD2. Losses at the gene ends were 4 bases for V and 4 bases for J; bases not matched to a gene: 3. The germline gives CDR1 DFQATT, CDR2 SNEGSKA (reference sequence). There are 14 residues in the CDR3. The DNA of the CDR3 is TGCAGTGCTATCCCTAGCGGGAGCACCGGGGAGCTGTTTTTT. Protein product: CSAIPSGSTGELFF.

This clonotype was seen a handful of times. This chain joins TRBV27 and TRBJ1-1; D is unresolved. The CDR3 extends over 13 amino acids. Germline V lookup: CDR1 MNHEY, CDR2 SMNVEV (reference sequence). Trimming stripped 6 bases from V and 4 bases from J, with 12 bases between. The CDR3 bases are TGTGCCAGCAGCGGGCCGCGGATCACTGAAGCTTTCTTT. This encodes CASSGPRITEAFF.

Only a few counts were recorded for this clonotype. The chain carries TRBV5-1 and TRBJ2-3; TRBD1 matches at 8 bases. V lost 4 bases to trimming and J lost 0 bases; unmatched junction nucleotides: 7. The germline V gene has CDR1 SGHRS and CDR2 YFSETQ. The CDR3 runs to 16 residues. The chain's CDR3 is CASSGPGGASTDTQYF. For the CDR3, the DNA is TGCGCCAGCAGCGGTCCAGGGGGCGCCAGCACAGATACGCAGTATTTT.

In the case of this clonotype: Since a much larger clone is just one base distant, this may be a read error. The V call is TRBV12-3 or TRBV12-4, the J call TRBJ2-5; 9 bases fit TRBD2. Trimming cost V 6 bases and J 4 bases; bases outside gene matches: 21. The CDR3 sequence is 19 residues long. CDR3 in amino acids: CASRFALVAGDRSGETQYF. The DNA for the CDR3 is TGTGCCAGCAGGTTTGCCCTAGTAGCGGGAGATAGGTCGGGAGAGACCCAGTACTTC.

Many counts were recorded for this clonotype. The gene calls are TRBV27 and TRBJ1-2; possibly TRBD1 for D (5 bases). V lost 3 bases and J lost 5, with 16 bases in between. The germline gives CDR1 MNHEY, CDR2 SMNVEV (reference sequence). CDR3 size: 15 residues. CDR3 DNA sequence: TGTGCCAGCAGTTTCGGGGGGTACAGCCTTTATGGCTACACCTTC. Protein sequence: CASSFGGYSLYGYTF.

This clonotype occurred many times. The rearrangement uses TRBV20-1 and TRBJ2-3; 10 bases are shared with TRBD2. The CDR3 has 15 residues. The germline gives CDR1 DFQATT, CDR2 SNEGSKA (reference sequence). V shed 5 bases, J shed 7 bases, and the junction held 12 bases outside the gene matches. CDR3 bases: TGCAGTGCTCTCAGAGCGGGAGGGCCCACGCATACGCAGTATTTT. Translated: CSALRAGGPTHTQYF.